The rows below give T cell receptor beta chains drawn from one sample of a study of blood T cell repertoires in COVID-19. Repertoires were generated with immunoSEQ multiplex PCR, while TCRdb's copy carries only in-frame clones and drops some. The table shows approximately 70,000 clones, with about 80% occurring only once. The sequencing input was peripheral blood. Receptors were obtained from a woman aged 55-69 years with acute or convalescent COVID-19. The CDR3 runs from the conserved cysteine through the conserved F or W. The D gene is left open where the match is weak. Clone size appears in some rows only: once, few, many, or a class for an expanded clone.

- | - | TRBJ2-7 | TRBV4-2 | TGTGCCAGCAGCCAAGTGGGAGACGACTCCTACGAGCAGTACTTC | CASSQVGDDSYEQYF
TRBD1 | - | TRBJ2-2 | TRBV9 | TGTGCCAGCAGCGCCGGGACAGATAACACCGGGGAGCTGTTTTTT | CASSAGTDNTGELFF
- | - | TRBJ1-1 | TRBV2 | TGTGCCAGCAGTCTAGATACTGAAGCTTTCTTT | CASSLDTEAFF
- | once | TRBJ1-2 | TRBV6-1 | TGTGCCAGCAGTGAACTAGGACTTGGGGTACATGGCTACACCTTC | CASSELGLGVHGYTF
TRBD1 | - | TRBJ1-1 | TRBV11-2 | TGTGCCAGCAGCTTACAGGGGGCCAACACTGAAGCTTTCTTT | CASSLQGANTEAFF
- | - | TRBJ1-1 | TRBV4-1 | TGCGCCAGCAGCCGAGAGGTAGGGGCCGGATTGAACACTGAAGCTTTCTTT | CASSREVGAGLNTEAFF
- | - | TRBJ1-1 | TRBV6-6 | TGTGCCAGCAGCCCAGGGAACACTGAAGCTTTCTTT | CASSPGNTEAFF
- | - | TRBJ1-1 | TRBV5-4 | TGTGCCAGCAGCTCCGAACAGGGTTGGGCTGAAGCTTTCTTT | CASSSEQGWAEAFF
TRBD1 | - | TRBJ1-1 | TRBV19 | TGTGCCAGTAGTCACGGGACAGGTTTGAACACTGAAGCTTTCTTT | CASSHGTGLNTEAFF
TRBD1 | - | TRBJ1-5 | TRBV2 | TGTGCCAGCAGTGGTCGGCAGGGGGCCGGGCAGCCCCAGCATTTT | CASSGRQGAGQPQHF
- | - | TRBJ1-5 | TRBV2 | TGTGCCAGCAGTGAAGACCCTGGCCGTGGCAATCAGCCCCAGCATTTT | CASSEDPGRGNQPQHF
- | - | TRBJ1-4 | TRBV3-1/TRBV3-2 | TGTGCCAGCAGCCAAGACGCGGAAAAACTGTTTTTT | CASSQDAEKLFF
- | - | TRBJ2-7 | TRBV25-1 | TGTGCCAGCAGTCCCCCGGTGGGGAGCTACGAGCAGTACTTC | CASSPPVGSYEQYF
TRBD1 | - | TRBJ1-2 | TRBV5-1 | TGCGCCAGCACCCCCACCCTGACAGGGGGCAACTATGGCTACACCTTC | CASTPTLTGGNYGYTF
- | - | TRBJ1-3 | TRBV4-2 | TGTGCCAGCAGCCTACAACAGTATGGCTCTGGAAACACCATATATTTT | CASSLQQYGSGNTIYF
- | few | TRBJ1-1 | TRBV6-5 | TGTGCCAGCAGTTACTCGGAGGGGGGGACTTTCTTT | CASSYSEGGTFF
TRBD1 | - | TRBJ1-1 | TRBV15 | TGTGCCACCAGCAGATCGGACAGGGGGCGGAGGACTGAAGCTTTCTTT | CATSRSDRGRRTEAFF
- | few | TRBJ1-6 | TRBV6-5 | TGTGCCAGCAGTCCTCCGGGGTATGTGGCCCTCCACTTT | CASSPPGYVALHF
- | - | TRBJ1-1 | TRBV29-1 | TGCAGCGTTGGGGTGGGTCGGGGCACTGAAGCTTTCTTT | CSVGVGRGTEAFF
TRBD1 | - | TRBJ2-2 | TRBV19 | TGTGCCAGCAGACAGGGGGCAACCGGGGAGCTGTTTTTT | CASRQGATGELFF
- | few | TRBJ1-2 | TRBV6-2/TRBV6-3 | TGTGCCAGCAGCCCTTCTCAGAATGGGGGGTTTAACTATGGCTACACCTTC | CASSPSQNGGFNYGYTF
- | - | TRBJ1-1 | TRBV2 | TGTGCCAGCAGTGTGGACAAAGTGAACACTGAAGCTTTCTTT | CASSVDKVNTEAFF
- | - | TRBJ1-6 | TRBV7-9 | TGTGCCAGCAGCTCCTCTAATTCACCCCTCCACTTT | CASSSSNSPLHF
TRBD1 | - | TRBJ1-5 | TRBV15 | TGTGCCACCAGCAGTGGACAGGGTGGCCAGCCCCAGCATTTT | CATSSGQGGQPQHF
- | - | TRBJ2-6 | TRBV19 | TGTGCCAGTAGTACCCGACTGACGTCTGGGGCCAACGTCCTGACTTTC | CASSTRLTSGANVLTF
- | - | TRBJ2-3 | TRBV7-3 | TGTGCCAGCAGCTTAACGGAGGGTGTGGATACGCAGTATTTT | CASSLTEGVDTQYF
- | - | TRBJ1-1 | TRBV12-3/TRBV12-4 | TGTGCCAGCAGTTTTCTTCACACTGAAGCTTTCTTT | CASSFLHTEAFF
- | - | TRBJ1-5 | TRBV27 | TGTGCCAGGTCCCCCCCCAAGCCCCAGCATTTT | CARSPPKPQHF
- | few | TRBJ1-4 | TRBV6-5 | TGTGCCAGCAGCTCTCGCCTAGGTGAAAAACTGTTTTTT | CASSSRLGEKLFF
- | - | TRBJ1-2 | TRBV5-1 | TGCGCCAGCAGCTTGGCCGGATGGGCCTATGGCTACACCTTC | CASSLAGWAYGYTF
- | - | TRBJ1-3 | TRBV5-1 | TGCGCCAGCAGCTTGGGCCCAGGGGCTAGTGGAAACACCATATATTTT | CASSLGPGASGNTIYF
- | - | TRBJ1-2 | TRBV29-1 | TGCAGCGCCCGCCGTGGGCTGAACTATGGCTACACCTTC | CSARRGLNYGYTF
- | - | TRBJ2-2 | TRBV19 | TGTGCCAGTAGTCGGTACCAGGTAAACACCGGGGAGCTGTTTTTT | CASSRYQVNTGELFF
- | once | TRBJ1-2 | TRBV14 | TGTGCCAGCAGCCAAGATGAGACAGCGCACTATGGCTACACCTTC | CASSQDETAHYGYTF